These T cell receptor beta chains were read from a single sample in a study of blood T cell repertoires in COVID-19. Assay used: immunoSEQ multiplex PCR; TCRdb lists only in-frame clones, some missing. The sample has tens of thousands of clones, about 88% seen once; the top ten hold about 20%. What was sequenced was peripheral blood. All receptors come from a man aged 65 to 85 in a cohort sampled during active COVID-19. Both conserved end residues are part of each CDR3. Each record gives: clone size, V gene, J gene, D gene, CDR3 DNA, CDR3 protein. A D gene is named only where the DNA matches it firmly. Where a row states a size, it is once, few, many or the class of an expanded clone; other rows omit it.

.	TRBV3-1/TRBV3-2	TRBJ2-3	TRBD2	TGTGCCAGCAGCCAAGCCCTAGGGGCGGGAGGCCCGGCAGATACGCAGTATTTT	CASSQALGAGGPADTQYF
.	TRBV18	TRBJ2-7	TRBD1	TGTGCCAGCTCACCACTGGGACAGGGGGCGCTGGGCGAGCAGTACTTC	CASSPLGQGALGEQYF
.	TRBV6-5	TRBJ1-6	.	TGTGCCAGCAGAGTAAGCAATTCACCCCTCCACTTT	CASRVSNSPLHF
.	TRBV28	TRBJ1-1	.	TGTGCCAGCAGTTTAATTTCGGGAACCACTGAAGCTTTCTTT	CASSLISGTTEAFF
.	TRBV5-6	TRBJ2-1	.	TGTGCCAGCAGCTCTGACTACTCCAATGAGCAGTTCTTC	CASSSDYSNEQFF
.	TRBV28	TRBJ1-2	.	TGTGCCAGCAAAGCCGGGAACGGTAACTATGGCTACACCTTC	CASKAGNGNYGYTF
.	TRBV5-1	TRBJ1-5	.	TGCGCCAGCAGCCCAGGGGTAGGTAGCAATCAGCCCCAGCATTTT	CASSPGVGSNQPQHF
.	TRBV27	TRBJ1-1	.	TGTGCCAGCAGTTTATATCCAGGGAAAAACACTGAAGCTTTCTTT	CASSLYPGKNTEAFF
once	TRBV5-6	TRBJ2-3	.	TGTGCCAGCAGCTTGGTGGCAGGTTCTAGCACAGATACGCAGTATTTT	CASSLVAGSSTDTQYF
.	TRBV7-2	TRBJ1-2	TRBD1	TGTGCCAGCAGCTTAGCGTCGGCAGGGGGCTTCTATGGCTACACCTTC	CASSLASAGGFYGYTF
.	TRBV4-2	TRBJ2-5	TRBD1	TGTGCCAGCAGCCGAGGGACAGGCGAAGAGACCCAGTACTTC	CASSRGTGEETQYF
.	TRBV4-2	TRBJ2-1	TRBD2	TGTGCCAGCAGCCAAGAACGGACTAGCTCCTACAATGAGCAGTTCTTC	CASSQERTSSYNEQFF
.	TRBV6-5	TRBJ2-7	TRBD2	TGTGCCACAAGGACTAGCGGTACCTACGAGCAGTACTTC	CATRTSGTYEQYF
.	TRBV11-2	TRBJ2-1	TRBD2	TGTGCCAGCAGCTCTAGCGGGAGCTCCTACAATGAGCAGTTCTTC	CASSSSGSSYNEQFF
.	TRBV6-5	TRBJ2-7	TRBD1	TGTGCCAGCAGTCTACAGGGGCCTACCTACGAGCAGTACTTC	CASSLQGPTYEQYF
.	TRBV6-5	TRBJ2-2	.	TGTGCCAGCAGTCTTCAGGGTAGCACCGGGGAGCTGTTTTTT	CASSLQGSTGELFF
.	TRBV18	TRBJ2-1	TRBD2	TGTGCCAGCTCACCACCTAGCGGGTCTAATGAGCAGTTCTTC	CASSPPSGSNEQFF
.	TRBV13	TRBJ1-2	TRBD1	TGTGCCAGCAGCTTAAAGCAGGGGGGTAACTATGGCTACACCTTC	CASSLKQGGNYGYTF
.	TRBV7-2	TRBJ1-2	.	TGTGCCAGCAGCTTATTGGCAGGGAACTATGGCTACACCTTC	CASSLLAGNYGYTF
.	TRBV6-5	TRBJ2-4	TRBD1	TGTGCCAGCAGGGGGACAGGGAAAAACATTCAGTACTTC	CASRGTGKNIQYF
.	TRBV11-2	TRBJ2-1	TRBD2	TGTGCCAGCAGCACTAGCGGGGGAAACAATGAGCAGTTCTTC	CASSTSGGNNEQFF
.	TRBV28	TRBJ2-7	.	TGTGCCAGCAGCCCGGGGAGCTCTACCACCTACGAGCAGTACTTC	CASSPGSSTTYEQYF
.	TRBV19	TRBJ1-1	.	TGTGCCAGTAGTCGGGGGGTCGGGCGGGACATGAACACTGAAGCTTTCTTT	CASSRGVGRDMNTEAFF
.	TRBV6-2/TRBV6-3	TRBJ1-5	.	TGTGCCAGCAGTTCCTTGCGGAATCAGCCCCAGCATTTT	CASSSLRNQPQHF
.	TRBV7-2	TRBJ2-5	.	TGTGCCAGCAGCTCCCAGGGGATAGAGACCCAGTACTTC	CASSSQGIETQYF
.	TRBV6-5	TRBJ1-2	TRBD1	TGTGCCAGCAGTTCTACAGGGGCTGGCTACACCTTC	CASSSTGAGYTF
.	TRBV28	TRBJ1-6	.	TGTGCCAGCCTGCCCCCCAGCTCCTATAATTCACCCCTCCACTTT	CASLPPSSYNSPLHF
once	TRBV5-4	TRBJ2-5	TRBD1	TGTGCCAGCAGCTTGGGGAACAGGGGACAAGAGACCCAGTACTTC	CASSLGNRGQETQYF
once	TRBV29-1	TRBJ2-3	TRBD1	TGCAGCGTTGAACCCGGGACAGGAATAGCCACAGATACGCAGTATTTT	CSVEPGTGIATDTQYF
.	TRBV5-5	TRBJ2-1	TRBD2	TGTGCCAGCAGCTTGGTCGGGACTAGCTCCTACAATGAGCAGTTCTTC	CASSLVGTSSYNEQFF
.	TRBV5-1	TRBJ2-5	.	TGCGCCAGCAGCTTTGCCAGCGCACAAGAGACCCAGTACTTC	CASSFASAQETQYF
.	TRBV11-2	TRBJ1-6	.	TGTGCCAGCAGCTTGGGCAGGGCTTATAATTCACCCCTCCACTTT	CASSLGRAYNSPLHF
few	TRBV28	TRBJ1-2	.	TGTGCCAGCACCTCACCGGGGGGACGCACGACCCTCTATGGCTACACCTTC	CASTSPGGRTTLYGYTF
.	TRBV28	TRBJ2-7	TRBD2	TGTGCCAGCAGGCCTCTGACTAGCGGGAGCCACGAGCAGTACTTC	CASRPLTSGSHEQYF
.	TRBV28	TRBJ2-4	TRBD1	TGTGCCACCAGACAGGGGGCCAAAAACATTCAGTACTTC	CATRQGAKNIQYF
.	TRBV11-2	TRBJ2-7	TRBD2	TGTGCCAGCAGCCTCAGCGGGACTAGCGTACCGTCGGGGGAGCAGTACTTC	CASSLSGTSVPSGEQYF
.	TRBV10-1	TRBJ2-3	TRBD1	TGCGCCAGCAGTCCTCCTACAGGGGGATCCACAGATACGCAGTATTTT	CASSPPTGGSTDTQYF
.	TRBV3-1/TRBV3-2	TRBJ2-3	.	TGTGCCAGCAGTCACGGACAGTTCACAGATACGCAGTATTTT	CASSHGQFTDTQYF
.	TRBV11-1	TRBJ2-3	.	TGTGCCAGCTCCGGAGGCACAGATACGCAGTATTTT	CASSGGTDTQYF
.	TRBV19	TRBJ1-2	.	TGTGCCAGTACCCCAGGTCGGCTGTACTATGGCTACACCTTC	CASTPGRLYYGYTF
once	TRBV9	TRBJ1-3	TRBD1	TGTGCCAGCAGCACAGAGACAGGGAACTCTGGAAACACCATATATTTT	CASSTETGNSGNTIYF
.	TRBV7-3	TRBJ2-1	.	TGTGCCAGCAGCCCCCCAAGGGGTGAGCAGTTCTTC	CASSPPRGEQFF
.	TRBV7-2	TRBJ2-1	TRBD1	TGTGCCAGCAGCGCCGGACAGGGCATTGGGGAGCAGTTCTTC	CASSAGQGIGEQFF
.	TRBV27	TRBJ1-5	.	TGTGCCAGCAGTTTATCGCCAGTGCAGCCCCAGCATTTT	CASSLSPVQPQHF
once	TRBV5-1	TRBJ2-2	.	TGCGCCAGCAGTAGGAGGGGGAACACCGGGGAGCTGTTTTTT	CASSRRGNTGELFF
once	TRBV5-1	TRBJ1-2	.	TGCGCCAGCAGCTGGGACTCTTACTATGGCTACACCTTC	CASSWDSYYGYTF
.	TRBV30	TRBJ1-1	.	TGTGCCTGGAGTTTACACCAGGGGGAAGCTTTCTTT	CAWSLHQGEAFF